This TCR beta chain was captured by sequencing in a study of cytomegalovirus exposure and HLA in healthy donors. Across the whole study: There were about 85 million unique TCRs (from HLA-typed donors) in an early data release. Genetic ancestry analysis placed around 76% of the 300 to 400 donors that were genotyped in the Caucasian-associated cluster.

Trimming took 8 bases from V and 3 from J; bases not matched to a gene: 9. CDR1 and CDR2 (germline): MNHNS, SASEGT. This CDR3 comprises 14 residues. A multiplex PCR was run with 60 Vbeta primers and 13 Jbeta primers. The authors' processing: Tens of millions of unique TCR beta chains, 10 million to 14 million shared, were counted in a later analysis. Sequencing used immunoSEQ multiplex PCR; TCRdb keeps in-frame clones, though not all of them. V and J calls and clone size are those listed in that table; D and trimming were worked out from the DNA. The profile shows more than 95,000 clones, more than 15% of them singletons.

V gene TRBV6-1 combines with J gene TRBJ1-1, with TRBD1 matching 7 bases. This TCR came from a female donor in good health and CMV-seropositive. Material: PBMCs. Here the CDR3 DNA reads TGTGCCAGCGCCGACAGGGTGGGGCACACTGAAGCTTTCTTT. It yields the protein CASADRVGHTEAFF.